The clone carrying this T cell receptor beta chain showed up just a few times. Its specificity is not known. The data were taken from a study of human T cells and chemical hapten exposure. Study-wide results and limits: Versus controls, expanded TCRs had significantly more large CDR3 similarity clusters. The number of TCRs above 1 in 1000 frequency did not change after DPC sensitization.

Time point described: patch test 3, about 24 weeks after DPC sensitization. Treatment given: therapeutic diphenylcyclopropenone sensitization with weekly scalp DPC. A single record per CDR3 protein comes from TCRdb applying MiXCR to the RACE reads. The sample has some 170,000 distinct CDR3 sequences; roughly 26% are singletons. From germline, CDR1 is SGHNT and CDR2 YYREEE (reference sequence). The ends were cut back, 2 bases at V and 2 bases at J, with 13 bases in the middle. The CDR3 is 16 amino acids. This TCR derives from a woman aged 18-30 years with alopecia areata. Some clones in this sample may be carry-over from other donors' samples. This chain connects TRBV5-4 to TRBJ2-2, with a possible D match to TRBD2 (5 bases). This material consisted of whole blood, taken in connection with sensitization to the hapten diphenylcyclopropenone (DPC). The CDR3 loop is CASSFGVMSNTGELFF. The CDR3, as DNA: TGTGCCAGCAGCTTCGGGGTAATGAGTAACACCGGGGAGCTGTTTTTT.